The 20 T cell receptor beta chains below come from one sample, sequenced in a study of cytomegalovirus exposure and HLA in healthy donors. Sequencing was performed with immunoSEQ multiplex PCR; in TCRdb, only in-frame clones are kept and a portion is missing. Of 55,000 to 65,000 clones detected, over 75% appear once; the ten largest clones hold 2.5% to 3.5%. The specimen was PBMCs. Receptors were obtained from a man younger than 35 in good health and CMV-seronegative.

CDR3 protein: CASSLGGSDEQFF. The CDR3 DNA follows: TGTGCCAGCAGCTTGGGCGGGAGCGATGAGCAGTTCTTC. The genes are TRBV5-4 and TRBJ2-1; 7 positions match TRBD2. Germline loops: CDR1 SGHNT, CDR2 YYREEE (reference sequence). V trimming: 0 bases; J trimming: 8 bases; junction bases outside the gene matches: 2. This CDR3 is 13 amino acids long.

The rearrangement joins TRBV2 to TRBJ2-7, with a tentative D call TRBD2 (5 bases). The CDR3 covers 13 residues. The V gene's germline CDR1 is SNHLY and CDR2 FYNNEI. Trimming pared 8 bases from V and 0 bases from J, leaving 11 bases between. The CDR3 coding sequence is TGTGCCAGCGGCGGGCACGGCTCCTACGAGCAGTACTTC. It is translated as CASGGHGSYEQYF. Drawing the rest from reference TRBV2 and TRBJ2-7, the complete variable domain is EPEVTQTPSHQVTQMGQEVILRCVPISNHLYFYWYRQILGQKVEFLVSFYNNEISEKSEIFDDQFSVERPDGSNFTLKIRSTKLEDSAMYFCASGGHGSYEQYFGPGTRLTVT.

This sequence joins TRBV28 and TRBJ1-5, with a tentative D call TRBD1 (6 bases). The CDR3 consists of 15 residues. Between the trimmed V and J ends, which lost 5 bases and 2 bases, there was a span of 13 bases. Germline CDR1 is MDHEN and CDR2 is SYDVKM. This chain's CDR3 is CASSPTGSGNQPQHF. The CDR3 DNA reads TGTGCCAGCAGTCCTACAGGGTCGGGCAATCAGCCCCAGCATTTT.

The chain is built from TRBV14 and TRBJ1-3; D is uncertain. The CDR3 sequence is 15 residues long. CDR1 and CDR2 (germline): SGHDN, FVKESK. V was pared by 0 bases and J by 4 bases, with 10 bases between. In DNA, the CDR3 is TGTGCCAGCAGCCAAGATTCCGGGGTCGGAAACACCATATATTTT. This codes for CASSQDSGVGNTIYF.

This clone was counted at least ten times. V gene TRBV19 combines with J gene TRBJ2-7, with TRBD2 matching over 9 bases. Germline V gene data show CDR1 as LNHDA and CDR2 as SQIVND (reference sequence). The CDR3 consists of 13 residues. J lost 3 bases, V lost 5 bases, and 2 bases had no gene match. The CDR3 loop is CASSEAGGYEQYF. The CDR3 nucleotides read TGTGCCAGTAGTGAAGCGGGAGGCTACGAGCAGTACTTC.

The V gene is TRBV7-6, the J gene TRBJ1-3; D may be TRBD1 (5 bases). V lost 4 bases to trimming and J lost 1 base, with 14 bases between them. Germline loops: CDR1 SGHVS, CDR2 FNYEAQ. The CDR3 is made up of 16 amino acids. For the CDR3, the DNA is TGTGCCAGCAGCTCAGGGCTGGGGGGTTCTGGAAACACCATATATTTT. This codes for CASSSGLGGSGNTIYF. Filled out from reference TRBV7-6 and TRBJ1-3, the complete variable domain reads GAGVSQSPRYKVTKRGQDVALRCDPISGHVSLYWYRQALGQGPEFLTYFNYEAQQDKSGLPNDRFSAERPEGSISTLTIQRTEQRDSAMYRCASSSGLGGSGNTIYFGEGSWLTVV.

This clone has just one count. The CDR3 protein is CASSLDSWREQYF. The DNA for the CDR3 is TGTGCCAGCAGCCTCGACAGCTGGCGGGAGCAGTACTTC. The V gene is TRBV6-5, the J gene TRBJ2-7, with D possibly being TRBD1 (5 bases). V shed 6 bases and J shed 7 bases, with 16 bases lying between them. Per the germline V gene, CDR1 is MNHEY and CDR2 is SVGAGI. This CDR3 region has 13 residues.

The chain combines TRBV6-5 with TRBJ2-7; maybe TRBD2 (5 bases). Germline V gives CDR1 MNHEY, CDR2 SVGAGI. V lost 5 bases to trimming and J lost 7 bases, with 12 bases between them. CDR3 size: 12 residues. The CDR3 DNA reads TGTGCCAGCAGTGTAGATCCGGGAGAGCAGTACTTC. Translated, it gives CASSVDPGEQYF.

J is TRBJ1-1 and V is TRBV6-5; D perhaps matches TRBD1 (6 bases). The germline CDR1 and CDR2 sequences are MNHEY and SVGAGI. Trimming pared 4 bases from V and 5 bases from J, leaving 8 bases between. The CDR3 is 12 amino acids. The CDR3 region has the DNA TGTGCCAGCAGTTCCGGACAGACTGAAGCTTTCTTT. Translated, it gives CASSSGQTEAFF.

The CDR3 protein is CASSSGGLIGYTF. The DNA for the CDR3 is TGTGCCAGCAGTTCAGGGGGTCTAATTGGCTACACCTTC. V and J are TRBV28 and TRBJ1-2, with 7 positions matching TRBD1. This CDR3 region has 13 residues. The V and J ends lost 4 bases and 7 bases, in that order; junction bases with no gene match: 6. Germline CDR1 is MDHEN and CDR2 is SYDVKM.

This chain joins TRBV6-5 and TRBJ1-2; 9 bases agree with TRBD1. J was trimmed by 3 bases and V by 4 bases; bases with no gene match: 6. Germline V gives CDR1 MNHEY, CDR2 SVGAGI. The CDR3 has 15 amino acids. In DNA form, the CDR3 reads TGTGCCAGCAGTTCAACAGGGGGCTGGGACTATGGCTACACCTTC. Translated, it gives CASSSTGGWDYGYTF.

The J gene is TRBJ1-5, the V gene TRBV5-4; tentatively, D is TRBD1 (6 bases). The CDR3 consists of 14 residues. The germline V gene encodes CDR1 SGHNT and CDR2 YYREEE (reference sequence). Trimming cost V 2 bases and J 3 bases, with 9 bases left between them. Here the CDR3 DNA reads TGTGCCAGCAGCTTACAGGGATCCAATCAGCCCCAGCATTTT. Protein: CASSLQGSNQPQHF. Full variable domain (outside the CDR3, taken from reference TRBV5-4 and TRBJ1-5): ETGVTQSPTHLIKTRGQQVTLRCSSQSGHNTVSWYQQALGQGPQFIFQYYREEENGRGNFPPRFSGLQFPNYSSELNVNALELDDSALYLCASSLQGSNQPQHFGDGTRLSIL.

This clone was counted once. At one end the junction does not follow the germline gene, possibly because of a read error. The sample has other DNA sequences that encode this CDR3 too. The chain recombines TRBV15 with TRBJ1-5; unclear D gene. CDR3 length equals 16 residues. The germline gives CDR1 LNHNV, CDR2 YYDKDF (reference sequence). CDR3 amino acids: CATSRDDGGRYQPQHF. In DNA, the CDR3 is TGTGCCACCAGCAGAGATGATGGTGGCAGATATCAACCCCAGCATTTT.

The V gene is TRBV9, the J gene TRBJ1-2, with D perhaps TRBD1 (6 bases). V was shortened by 0 bases and J by 10 bases, with 19 bases between the two germline ends. The germline V gene has CDR1 SGDLS and CDR2 YYNGEE. This CDR3 contains 15 residues. For the CDR3, the DNA is TGTGCCAGCAGCGTAGCACCTACCCCGGACAGAGACTACACCTTC. This encodes CASSVAPTPDRDYTF.

V and J are TRBV28 and TRBJ1-5; the D gene is possibly TRBD1 (6 bases). Trimming cost V 3 bases and J 0 bases, with 9 bases left between them. This CDR3 spans 15 amino acids. The germline V gene encodes CDR1 MDHEN and CDR2 SYDVKM. The CDR3 DNA reads TGTGCCAGCAGTTTCCCCAGGGGTAGCAATCAGCCCCAGCATTTT. This sequence encodes CASSFPRGSNQPQHF. Looking up the rest from reference TRBV28 and TRBJ1-5 gives the full variable domain: DVKVTQSSRYLVKRTGEKVFLECVQDMDHENMFWYRQDPGLGLRLIYFSYDVKMKEKGDIPEGYSVSREKKERFSLILESASTNQTSMYLCASSFPRGSNQPQHFGDGTRLSIL.

The chain joins TRBV28 to TRBJ2-1, with 9 bases fitting TRBD2. CDR3 length: 17 amino acids. The V gene end was trimmed by 4 bases and the J gene end by 5 bases; junction bases not matched to a gene: 12. The V gene's germline CDR1 is MDHEN and CDR2 SYDVKM. Written as DNA, the CDR3 is TGTGCCAGCAGTTCCACGATTAGCGGGAGCAAGGACAATGAGCAGTTCTTC. Residues: CASSSTISGSKDNEQFF.

V gene TRBV28 combines with J gene TRBJ2-7; the match to TRBD2 covers 10 bases. V lost 4 bases and J lost 4; bases outside the gene matches: 13. The CDR3 runs to 17 residues. Germline V gives CDR1 MDHEN, CDR2 SYDVKM. As DNA, the CDR3 is TGTGCCAGCAGTTCATTCGAAGCGGGAGGGCCGCCGTACGAGCAGTACTTC. Residues: CASSSFEAGGPPYEQYF.

The J gene is TRBJ2-3, the V gene TRBV5-1; 11 positions agree with TRBD1. This CDR3 is built from 16 residues. Unmatched junction bases numbered 7, after V lost 4 bases and J lost 3 bases. Germline CDR1 is SGHRS and CDR2 is YFSETQ. CDR3 coding DNA: TGCGCCAGCAGCCTAGGACAGGGGGCTTGGACAGATACGCAGTATTTT. Protein product: CASSLGQGAWTDTQYF.

V and J are TRBV10-3 and TRBJ1-1, with 12 nucleotides matching TRBD1. The CDR3 covers 15 residues. V dropped 7 bases and J dropped 5; count of bases not matched to a gene: 8. Germline CDR1 is ENHRY and CDR2 is SYGVKD. The CDR3 spells CAINEGTGGWTEAFF. The CDR3 DNA is TGTGCCATCAACGAAGGGACAGGGGGCTGGACTGAAGCTTTCTTT.

This clone was detected once. The chain joins TRBV5-1 to TRBJ1-1; TRBD1 aligns across 9 bases. J gave up 2 bases and V 6 bases, and 14 bases lay outside the gene matches. Germline CDR1 and CDR2: SGHRS and YFSETQ. The CDR3 loop spans 17 amino acids. CDR3 in amino acids: CASIGGTGHLGNTEAFF. CDR3 coding DNA: TGCGCCAGCATCGGCGGGACAGGGCATTTGGGAAACACTGAAGCTTTCTTT.